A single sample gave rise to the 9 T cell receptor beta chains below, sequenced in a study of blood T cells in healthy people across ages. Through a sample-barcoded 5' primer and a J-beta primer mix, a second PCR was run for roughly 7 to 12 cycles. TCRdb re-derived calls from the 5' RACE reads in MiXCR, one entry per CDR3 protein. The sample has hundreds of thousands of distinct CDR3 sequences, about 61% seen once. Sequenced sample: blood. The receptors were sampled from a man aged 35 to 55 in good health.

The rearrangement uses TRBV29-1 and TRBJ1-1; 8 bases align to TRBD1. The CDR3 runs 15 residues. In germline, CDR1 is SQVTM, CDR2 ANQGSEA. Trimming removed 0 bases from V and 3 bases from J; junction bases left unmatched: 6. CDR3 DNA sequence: TGCAGCGTTGAAGACACGCAGGGGGCTGACACTGAAGCTTTCTTT. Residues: CSVEDTQGADTEAFF.

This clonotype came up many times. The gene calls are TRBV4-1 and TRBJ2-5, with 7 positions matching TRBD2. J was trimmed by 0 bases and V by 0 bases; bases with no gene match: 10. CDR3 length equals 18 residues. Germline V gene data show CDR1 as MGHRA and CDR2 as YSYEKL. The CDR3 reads CASSQDLGEGRYQETQYF. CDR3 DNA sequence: TGCGCCAGCAGCCAAGATCTTGGGGAGGGCCGGTACCAAGAGACCCAGTACTTC.

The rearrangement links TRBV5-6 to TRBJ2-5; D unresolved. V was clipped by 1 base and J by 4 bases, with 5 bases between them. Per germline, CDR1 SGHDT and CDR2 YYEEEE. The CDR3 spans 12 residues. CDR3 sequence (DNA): TGTGCCAGCAGCTTGCCTCCAGAGACCCAGTACTTC. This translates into CASSLPPETQYF.

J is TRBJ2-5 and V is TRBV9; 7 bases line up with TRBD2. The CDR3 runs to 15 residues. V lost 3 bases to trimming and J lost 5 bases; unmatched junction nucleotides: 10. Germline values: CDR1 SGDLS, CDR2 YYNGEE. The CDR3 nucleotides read TGTGCCAGCAGCGCGGTAGGGGACTACACCGAGACCCAGTACTTC. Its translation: CASSAVGDYTETQYF.

This CDR3 reads CASSPIRDSQETQYF. As DNA, the CDR3 is TGTGCCAGCAGCCCTATACGAGACTCGCAAGAGACCCAGTACTTC. The chain employs TRBV13 and TRBJ2-5, with D hard to call. V lost 5 bases, J lost 2 bases, and 15 bases lay in between. Germline V gives CDR1 PRHDT, CDR2 FYEKMQ (reference sequence). The CDR3 sequence is 15 residues long.

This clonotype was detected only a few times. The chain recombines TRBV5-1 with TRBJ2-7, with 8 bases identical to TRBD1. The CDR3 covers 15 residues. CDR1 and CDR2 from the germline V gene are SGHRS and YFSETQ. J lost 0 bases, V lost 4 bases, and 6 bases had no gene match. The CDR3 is CASSVDRVNSYEQYF. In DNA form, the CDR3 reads TGCGCCAGCAGCGTGGACAGGGTTAACTCCTACGAGCAGTACTTC.

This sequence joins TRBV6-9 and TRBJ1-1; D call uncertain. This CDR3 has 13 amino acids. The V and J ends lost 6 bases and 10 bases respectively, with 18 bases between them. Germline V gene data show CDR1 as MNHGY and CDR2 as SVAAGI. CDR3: CASRTPGVEVAFF. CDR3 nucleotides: TGTGCCAGCAGGACGCCCGGTGTGGAAGTAGCTTTCTTT.

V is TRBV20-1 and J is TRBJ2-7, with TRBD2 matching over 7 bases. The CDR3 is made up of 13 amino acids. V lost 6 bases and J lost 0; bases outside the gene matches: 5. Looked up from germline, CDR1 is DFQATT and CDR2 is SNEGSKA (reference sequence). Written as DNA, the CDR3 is TGCAGTGCGACTAGCAGGAGCTCCTACGAGCAGTACTTC. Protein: CSATSRSSYEQYF.

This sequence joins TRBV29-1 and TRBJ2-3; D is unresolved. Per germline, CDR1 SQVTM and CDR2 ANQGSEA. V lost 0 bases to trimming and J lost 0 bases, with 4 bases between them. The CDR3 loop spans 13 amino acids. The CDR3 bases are TGCAGCGTTGAAGAGGCGAGCACAGATACGCAGTATTTT. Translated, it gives CSVEEASTDTQYF.